The clone carrying this T cell receptor beta chain was counted ten times or more. Its antigen is not identified. This sample is drawn from a study of regulatory T cells in long-lasting Graves disease. Study-level information: Antithyroid drug intake by newly diagnosed Graves' patients had lasted under 3 months.

Arm-PCR of CDR3 regions and iRepertoire HTBI primers were used to build TCR beta libraries. One entry per CDR3 protein results from TCRdb running MiXCR on the multiplex PCR reads. The sample lists around 230,000 distinct CDR3 sequences; approximately 20% were seen once. Study-wide results and caveats: Clonotypes that were public and shared totalled a few thousand in persistent patients versus 850 to 1,000 in new patients. Segments TRBV28, TRBJ1-2 and TRBJ2-5 showed preferential usage in persistent disease.

The sample's time point: newly diagnosed GD, antithyroid drugs for less than 3 months. TCR sequences were obtained from RNA taken from PBMCs. Patients met American Thyroid Association criteria for Graves' disease. The CDR3 consists of 12 residues. Germline-derived CDR1 and CDR2 are SNHLY and FYNNEI. V was trimmed by 4 bases and J by 6 bases, leaving 10 bases between them. The source material was peripheral blood mononuclear cells (PBMCs), sampled at new diagnosis, from a patient treated with antithyroid drugs. The V call is TRBV2, the J call TRBJ2-7, with D possibly matching TRBD2 (5 bases). The TCR was taken from a female donor with Graves disease. The CDR3: CASSVYGGEQYF. Here the CDR3 DNA reads TGTGCCAGCAGTGTGTATGGAGGCGAGCAGTACTTC.